This entry features one TCR beta chain sequence. Its cognate antigen is unknown. The data were taken from a study of T cell responses to AZD1222 COVID-19 vaccine. The study's findings and limits: The repertoires were collected only after the peak T cell response.

Generated by immunoSEQ multiplex PCR, the TCRdb table keeps only in-frame clones and is missing some. This table has around 140,000 clones, approximately 90% appearing once. The source is an adult in good health. The sample consisted of peripheral blood, taken on day 0 of AZD1222 vaccination.

CDR3: CASSFMGVAQPQHF. CDR3 DNA sequence: TGTGCCAGCAGTTTTATGGGGGTGGCTCAGCCCCAGCATTTT. The V and J genes are TRBV27 and TRBJ1-5; D might be TRBD1 (5 bases). CDR1 is MNHEY and CDR2 is SMNVEV in the germline V gene (reference sequence). With 3 bases removed from V and 6 bases from J, the gap between germline ends came to 12 bases. The CDR3 extends over 14 amino acids.